The 30 T cell receptor beta chains presented below share a single source sample, sequenced in a study of read filtering for tumor transcriptome and immune sequencing. This library used 300 to 450 ng RNA and molecular barcoded adaptors spanning alpha/delta and beta/gamma chains. A single record per CDR3 protein comes from TCRdb applying MiXCR to the reads. The sample records about 24,000 distinct CDR3 sequences, approximately 22% being singletons. Specimen: a population of CD138-negative cells sorted from bone marrow. The receptors come from a donor aged 40 or over with multiple myeloma.

This clonotype showed up many times. The chain couples TRBV7-3 to TRBJ2-5; TRBD2 matches at 13 bases. The CDR3 sequence is 15 residues long. J lost 5 bases, V lost 4 bases, and 4 bases had no gene match. The germline V gene encodes CDR1 SGHTA and CDR2 FQGTGA. CDR3 coding DNA: TGTGCCAGCAGCTGGACTAGCGGGAGCGGGGAGACCCAGTACTTC. This sequence encodes CASSWTSGSGETQYF.

This clonotype was seen ten or more times. The rearrangement joins TRBV13 to TRBJ1-1; possible D gene TRBD1, 6 bases. Per the germline V gene, CDR1 is PRHDT and CDR2 is FYEKMQ (reference sequence). The V and J ends lost 1 base and 11 bases respectively, with 17 bases between them. This CDR3 has 14 amino acids. CDR3 sequence: CASSLAMEGQEAFF. The CDR3 DNA follows: TGTGCCAGCAGCTTAGCTATGGAGGGACAAGAGGCTTTCTTT.

Comments on this clonotype: An end of the junction does not agree with germline; a read error may underlie this. The V and J genes are TRBV20-1 and TRBJ1-1, with 8 bases fitting TRBD1. The CDR3 runs 16 residues. Germline values: CDR1 DFQATT, CDR2 SNEGSKA (reference sequence). CDR3 coding DNA: TGCAGTGCTAGAGTTGCAGGGGGCCGTAAAAACTCTGAAGTTTTCTTT. It specifies CSARVAGGRKNSEVFF.

This clonotype was seen repeatedly, ten times or more. A much larger clone is a single base away; this may be a read error. This CDR3 is missing its conserved last phenylalanine or tryptophan, likely due to a read error. CDR3 protein: CASSYSDPTDTQYL. In DNA, the CDR3 is TGTGCCAGCAGTTACTCGGACCCTACAGATACGCAGTATCTT. V usage is TRBV6-6 and J usage is TRBJ2-3; D uncertain. This CDR3 comprises 14 residues. V was pared by 0 bases and J by 3 bases, with 7 bases between. Germline CDR1 is MNHNY and CDR2 is SVGAGI (reference sequence).

This clonotype was picked up many times. The chain has TRBV7-3 and TRBJ2-2; tentative D call: TRBD2 (5 bases). The CDR3 extends over 14 amino acids. The germline V and J ends were trimmed by 6 bases and 6 bases, with 14 bases remaining between them. The germline V gene encodes CDR1 SGHTA and CDR2 FQGTGA. The CDR3 bases are TGTGCCAGCAGTAGATCGGGAATGCCCGGGGAGCTGTTTTTT. Translating it yields CASSRSGMPGELFF.

About this clonotype itself: A much larger clonotype is one base distant, so this may be a read error. The V gene is TRBV4-1, the J gene TRBJ1-1; no definite D call. This CDR3 region has 16 residues. Germline CDR1 MGHRA, CDR2 YSYEKL. This chain's CDR3 is CASSQDKTIINTEASF. CDR3 DNA sequence: TGCGCCAGCAGCCAAGATAAAACAATCATCAACACTGAAGCTTCCTTT.

The chain combines TRBV28 with TRBJ2-1; 7 bases align to TRBD1. Germline CDR1 is MDHEN and CDR2 is SYDVKM. The CDR3 covers 15 residues. V gave up 6 bases and J gave up 9 bases; unmatched junction bases: 14. CDR3 in amino acids: CASRSGTASHSEQFF. CDR3 bases: TGTGCCAGCAGGTCCGGGACAGCCTCCCACAGTGAGCAGTTCTTC.

The sample holds many counts of this clonotype. CDR3 nucleotides: TGCGCCAGCAGCTTGACTAGCGGCTTCACAGATACGCAGTATTTT. Translation gives CASSLTSGFTDTQYF. V gene TRBV5-1 combines with J gene TRBJ2-3; 8 bases match TRBD2. This CDR3 has 15 residues. With V trimmed by 1 base and J by 2 bases, 3 bases remained unmatched. CDR1 is SGHRS and CDR2 is YFSETQ in the germline V gene.

This clonotype is a singleton in its sample. The J gene is TRBJ2-2, the V gene TRBV7-3; TRBD2 matches 7 bases. J gave up 1 base and V 1 base, and 0 bases lay outside the gene matches. Germline CDR1 and CDR2: SGHTA and FQGTGA. There are 15 residues in the CDR3. This CDR3 reads CASSLSGGNTGELFF. CDR3 bases: TGTGCCAGCAGCTTAAGCGGGGGGAACACCGGGGAGCTGTTTTTT.

This clonotype was seen at least ten times. The CDR3 nucleotides read TGCGCCAGCCAGAGTCAACCTAGCGGGAGTACCACCGGGGAGCTGTTTTTT. It codes for CASQSQPSGSTTGELFF. This chain links TRBV5-1 with TRBJ2-2; 10 bases align to TRBD2. With 7 bases clipped from V and 4 bases from J, the junction kept 13 bases outside the gene matches. Germline V gene sequence: CDR1 SGHRS, CDR2 YFSETQ. This CDR3 has 17 amino acids. Combining the CDR3 with reference TRBV5-1 and TRBJ2-2 gives the whole variable domain KAGVTQTPRYLIKTRGQQVTLSCSPISGHRSVSWYQQTPGQGLQFLFEYFSETQRNKGNFPGRFSGRQFSNSRSEMNVSTLELGDSALYLCASQSQPSGSTTGELFFGEGSRLTVL.

This clonotype showed up many times. This rearrangement joins TRBV5-1 to TRBJ2-3; no firm D call. V was shortened by 0 bases and J by 2 bases, with 13 bases between the two germline ends. The germline V gene encodes CDR1 SGHRS and CDR2 YFSETQ. This CDR3 contains 16 residues. The CDR3 coding sequence is TGCGCCAGCAGCTTGGGCCTAGAGACCCCCACAGATACGCAGTATTTT. Protein sequence: CASSLGLETPTDTQYF.

This clonotype occurred many times. The J gene is TRBJ2-5, the V gene TRBV5-1; weak D call: TRBD2 (6 bases). V was trimmed by 0 bases and J by 5 bases, leaving 11 bases between them. The germline V gene encodes CDR1 SGHRS and CDR2 YFSETQ. CDR3 length equals 14 residues. The DNA of the CDR3 is TGCGCCAGCAGCTTGGTGTCTGCGGGGGAGACCCAGTACTTC. Translation: CASSLVSAGETQYF.

At least ten counts were recorded for this clonotype. The genes are TRBV7-2 and TRBJ2-3; TRBD2 is a possible D gene (5 bases). The V gene lost 0 bases and the J gene lost 2 bases, with 12 bases spanning the gap. CDR1 SGHTA and CDR2 FQGNSA come from the germline V gene. The length of the CDR3 is 16 residues. The DNA for the CDR3 is TGTGCCAGCAGCTTAGCGCCTAGCCGAAACACAGATACGCAGTATTTT. Translation: CASSLAPSRNTDTQYF.

This clonotype was detected ten times or more. A much larger clone sits a single nucleotide away, making a read error possible. The genes are TRBV3-1 and TRBJ2-3, with 8 bases aligning to TRBD2. V shed 2 bases, J shed 3 bases, and the junction held 4 bases outside the gene matches. CDR1 and CDR2 (germline): LGHDT, YNNKEL (reference sequence). This CDR3 region has 15 residues. The CDR3 DNA is TGTGCCAGCAGCCAACGAGCGGGAGCGACAGATACGCAGTATTTT. Amino acids: CASSQRAGATDTQYF.

This clonotype was counted many times. The chain couples TRBV20-1 to TRBJ2-3; D gene unclear. CDR3 length: 13 residues. Per the germline V gene, CDR1 is DFQATT and CDR2 is SNEGSKA (reference sequence). Between the trimmed V and J ends, which lost 2 bases and 1 base, there was a span of 7 bases. DNA of the CDR3: TGCAGTGCTAGATATAGGGGCACAGATACGCAGTATTTT. Translating it yields CSARYRGTDTQYF.

This clonotype was picked up a small number of times. This chain links TRBV18 with TRBJ1-3; D remains ambiguous. CDR3 length: 19 residues. CDR1 is KGHSH, CDR2 LQKENI, per germline. Trimming removed 3 bases from V and 0 bases from J, with 21 bases in between. The CDR3 DNA reads as TGTGCCAGCTCACCTAATTCGGGCCAAGCCCTGGACTCTGGAAACACCATATATTTT. Its translation: CASSPNSGQALDSGNTIYF.

CDR3 DNA sequence: TGCGCCAGCAGCTCTTTGGGCTCCAGGGACAATGAGCAGTTCTTC. It translates to CASSSLGSRDNEQFF. The chain has TRBV5-1 and TRBJ2-1; tentatively, D is TRBD1 (5 bases). The germline V and J ends were trimmed by 3 bases and 5 bases, with 15 bases remaining between them. CDR1 SGHRS and CDR2 YFSETQ come from the germline V gene. There are 15 residues in the CDR3.

There are many counts of this clonotype. J is TRBJ2-5 and V is TRBV20-1; 7 nucleotides align to TRBD2. The germline V gene has CDR1 DFQATT and CDR2 SNEGSKA (reference sequence). The CDR3 consists of 11 residues. The CDR3 protein is CRTSRQETQYF. Written as DNA, the CDR3 is TGCAGGACTAGCCGCCAAGAGACCCAGTACTTC.

This clonotype has at least ten counts. The chain has TRBV9 and TRBJ2-2; D not resolved. The CDR3 is made up of 13 amino acids. V lost 0 bases, J lost 5 bases, and 5 bases lay in between. Germline values: CDR1 SGDLS, CDR2 YYNGEE. CDR3 in amino acids: CASSVEGTGELFF. CDR3 nucleotide sequence: TGTGCCAGCAGCGTAGAAGGGACCGGGGAGCTGTTTTTT. The whole variable domain, remainder taken from reference TRBV9 and TRBJ2-2, is DSGVTQTPKHLITATGQRVTLRCSPRSGDLSVYWYQQSLDQGLQFLIQYYNGEERAKGNILERFSAQQFPDLHSELNLSSLELGDSALYFCASSVEGTGELFFGEGSRLTVL.

There are many counts of this clonotype. J is TRBJ2-1 and V is TRBV2; no definite D call. The CDR3 runs to 12 residues. The germline CDR1 and CDR2 sequences are SNHLY and FYNNEI. Trimming pared 3 bases from V and 7 bases from J, leaving 7 bases between. This CDR3 reads CASSDDGNEQFF. The CDR3 DNA sequence: TGTGCCAGCAGTGACGATGGGAATGAGCAGTTCTTC.

Concerning this clonotype itself: A read error may be the cause here, since a much bigger clone is one base away. This rearrangement joins TRBV10-1 to TRBJ2-1; 10 nucleotides agree with TRBD1. Germline loops: CDR1 WNHNN, CDR2 SYGVQD (reference sequence). The CDR3 contains 18 residues. In nucleotides, the CDR3 is TGCGCCAGCAGTGAGTCGATTTTGACAGGGGGCTCCTACAATGGGCAGTTCTTC. Its translation is CASSESILTGGSYNGQFF.

This clonotype has a count of ten or more. The CDR3 is CAGDSGNTIYF. In DNA form, the CDR3 reads TGTGCCGGGGACAGTGGAAACACCATATATTTT. This chain connects TRBV30 to TRBJ1-3; TRBD1 matches 7 bases. From germline, CDR1 is GTSNPN and CDR2 SVGIG (reference sequence). Trimming at V came to 8 bases and at J to 3 bases, leaving 1 base not matched to a gene. There are 11 residues in the CDR3.

The rearrangement joins TRBV5-1 to TRBJ2-1, with D perhaps TRBD2 (6 bases). Germline-derived CDR1 and CDR2 are SGHRS and YFSETQ. This CDR3 comprises 14 residues. Trimming shortened V by 7 bases and J by 8 bases, and 19 bases separated the two germline ends. In nucleotides, the CDR3 is TGCGCCAGCCGTCTATCGGGAGTCCTGGATGAGCAGTTCTTC. Residues: CASRLSGVLDEQFF.

This clonotype was counted many times. The chain employs TRBV29-1 and TRBJ1-1; 9 nucleotides align to TRBD1. The CDR3 has 12 amino acids. With V trimmed by 6 bases and J by 1 base, 0 bases remained unmatched. Per germline, CDR1 SQVTM and CDR2 ANQGSEA. The CDR3 loop reads CSVGQGNTEAFF. DNA for the CDR3: TGCAGCGTGGGACAGGGGAACACTGAAGCTTTCTTT.

Many counts were recorded for this clonotype. This sequence joins TRBV29-1 and TRBJ2-7, with D possibly TRBD1 on 6 matching bases. The CDR3 has 14 residues. V lost 6 bases, J lost 0 bases, and 15 bases lay in between. CDR1 is SQVTM, CDR2 ANQGSEA, per germline. CDR3 nucleotide sequence: TGCAGCGTCGTAAACAGGGTTGCCTCCTACGAGCAGTACTTC. Its translation: CSVVNRVASYEQYF.

Comments on this clonotype: Since no conserved phenylalanine or tryptophan closes the CDR3, a read error is the likely cause. The rearrangement joins TRBV19 to TRBJ2-1, with 11 nucleotides matching TRBD2. Germline CDR1 is LNHDA and CDR2 is SQIVND (reference sequence). This CDR3 is built from 18 residues. CDR3 in DNA: TGTGCCAGTAGCAAAGCACTAGCGGGAGAGTTCTCCTACAATGATCAGTTCCTC. This encodes CASSKALAGEFSYNDQFL.

Details on this clonotype: Given a much more abundant clone one base away, this may be a read error. The chain couples TRBV12-3 or TRBV12-4 to TRBJ2-7, with no clear D. Trimming shortened V by 5 bases and J by 5 bases, and 16 bases separated the two germline ends. The CDR3 is 14 amino acids. In nucleotides, the CDR3 is TGTGCCAGCAGTCCTCGGCCCAGTGGCCACGAGCAGTACTTC. Translation gives CASSPRPSGHEQYF.

The table lists this clonotype with a count of one. CDR3 residues: CASRLAGVWDEQFF. DNA for the CDR3: TGCGCCAGCAGACTAGCGGGAGTATGGGATGAGCAGTTCTTC. V gene TRBV5-1 combines with J gene TRBJ2-1; 11 bases line up with TRBD2. The ends lost 5 bases at V and 8 bases at J; junction bases unmatched: 6. CDR3 size: 14 residues. Per germline, CDR1 SGHRS and CDR2 YFSETQ.

Details on this clonotype: A read error is the likely source, as a far larger clone sits one nucleotide away. The chain is built from TRBV7-6 and TRBJ2-7; D perhaps matches TRBD2 (6 bases). The CDR3 is 16 amino acids. Trimming took off 4 bases at V and 7 bases at J, with 23 bases between the two ends. Germline V gene data show CDR1 as SGHVS and CDR2 as FNYEAQ. CDR3 sequence: CASSWAGGEAYNEQYF. CDR3 bases: TGTGCCAGCAGCTGGGCTGGCGGGGAAGCCTACAATGAGCAGTACTTC. Supplemented by reference TRBV7-6 and TRBJ2-7, the full variable domain reads GAGVSQSPRYKVTKRGQDVALRCDPISGHVSLYWYRQALGQGPEFLTYFNYEAQQDKSGLPNDRFSAERPEGSISTLTIQRTEQRDSAMYRCASSWAGGEAYNEQYFGPGTRLTVT.

This clonotype appeared many times. The rearrangement joins TRBV6-1 to TRBJ2-3; 14 nucleotides agree with TRBD2. This CDR3 contains 15 residues. With 5 bases clipped from V and 4 bases from J, the junction kept 2 bases outside the gene matches. The germline CDR1 and CDR2 sequences are MNHNS and SASEGT. In nucleotides, the CDR3 is TGTGCCAGCAGTCAGACTAGCGGGAGGGCAGATACGCAGTATTTT. It specifies CASSQTSGRADTQYF.